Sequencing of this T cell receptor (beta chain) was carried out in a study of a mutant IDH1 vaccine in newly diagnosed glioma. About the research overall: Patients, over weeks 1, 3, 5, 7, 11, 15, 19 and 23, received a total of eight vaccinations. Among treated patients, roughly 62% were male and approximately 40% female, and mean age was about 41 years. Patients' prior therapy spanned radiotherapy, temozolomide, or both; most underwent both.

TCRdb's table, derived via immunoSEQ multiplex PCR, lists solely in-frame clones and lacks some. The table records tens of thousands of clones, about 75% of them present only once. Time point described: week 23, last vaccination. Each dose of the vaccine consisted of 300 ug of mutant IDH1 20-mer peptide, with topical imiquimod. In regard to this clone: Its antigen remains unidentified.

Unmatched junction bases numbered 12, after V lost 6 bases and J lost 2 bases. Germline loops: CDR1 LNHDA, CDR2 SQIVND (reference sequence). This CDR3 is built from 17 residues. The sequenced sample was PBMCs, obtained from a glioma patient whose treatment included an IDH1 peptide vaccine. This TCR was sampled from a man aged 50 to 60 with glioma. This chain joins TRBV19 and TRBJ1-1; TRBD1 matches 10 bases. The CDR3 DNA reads TGTGCCAGTAGCAGTCCGGGACAGGGGCCCACAAACACTGAAGCTTTCTTT. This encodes CASSSPGQGPTNTEAFF.